This T cell receptor (beta chain) was identified in a study of Graves' ophthalmopathy and Graves' hyperthyroidism. V was trimmed by 2 bases and J by 1 base, leaving 8 bases between them. Germline values: CDR1 SGHAT, CDR2 FQNNGV. This CDR3 has 14 amino acids. This clonotype was found many times. RNA transcripts were the template, and TCR beta CDR3 regions were amplified from them. The authors performed first-round RT-PCR with HTBI primers and then a second-round multiplex PCR. TCRdb re-called the multiplex PCR reads through MiXCR, storing one row per CDR3 protein. The sample lists roughly 700,000 distinct CDR3 sequences, 40% seen once, with around 40% in the top ten.

Material: peripheral blood. The clonotype was recovered from an adult man with Graves' ophthalmopathy. The gene calls are TRBV11-2 and TRBJ1-1; D is ambiguous. CDR3 nucleotide sequence: TGTGCCAGCAGCTTAACCACCAGGAACACTGAAGCTTTCTTT. This encodes CASSLTTRNTEAFF.